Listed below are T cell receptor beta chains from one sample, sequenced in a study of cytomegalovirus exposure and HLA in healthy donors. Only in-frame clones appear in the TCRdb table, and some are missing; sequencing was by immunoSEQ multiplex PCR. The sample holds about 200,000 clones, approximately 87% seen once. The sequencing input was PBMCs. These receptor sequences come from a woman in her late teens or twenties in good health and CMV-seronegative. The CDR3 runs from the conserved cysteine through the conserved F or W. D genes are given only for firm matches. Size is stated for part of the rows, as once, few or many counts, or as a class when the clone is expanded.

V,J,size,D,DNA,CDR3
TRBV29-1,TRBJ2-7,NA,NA,TGCAGCGTTGCCGGTTCTTCCTACGAGCAGTACTTC,CSVAGSSYEQYF
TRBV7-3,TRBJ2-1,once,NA,TGTGCCAGCAGCTCCACTACCGGACACGACAATGAGCAGTTCTTC,CASSSTTGHDNEQFF
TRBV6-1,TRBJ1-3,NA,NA,TGTGCCAGCGCCCGGACTACCGACATATATTTT,CASARTTDIYF
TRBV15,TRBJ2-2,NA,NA,TGTGCCACCAGCAGAGCAAGGGGGGACACCGGGGAGCTGTTTTTT,CATSRARGDTGELFF
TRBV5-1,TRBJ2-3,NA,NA,TGCGCCAGCAGCACCCCGGGGCGAGGTACGCAGTATTTT,CASSTPGRGTQYF
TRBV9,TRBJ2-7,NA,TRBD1,TGTGCCAGCAGCGTAGGCGTGGGACAGGGGACCCACGAGCAGTACTTC,CASSVGVGQGTHEQYF
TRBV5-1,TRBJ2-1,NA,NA,TGCGCCAGCAGCACGTTAGGGAATGAGCAGTTCTTC,CASSTLGNEQFF
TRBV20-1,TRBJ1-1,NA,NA,TGCAGTTCTAGCCGAGGCACTGAAGCTTTCTTT,CSSSRGTEAFF
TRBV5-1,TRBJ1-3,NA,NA,TGCGCCAGCAGCTTGGCAGGCCAGGGGCTCGGAAACACCATATATTTT,CASSLAGQGLGNTIYF
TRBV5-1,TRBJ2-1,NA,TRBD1,TGCGCCAGCAGCTGGCACAGGGGCGACAATGAGCAGTTCTTC,CASSWHRGDNEQFF
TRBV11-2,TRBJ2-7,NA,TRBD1,TGTGCCACCCAAAGGGGGCAGAACCTTTTCTCCTACGAGCAGTACTTC,CATQRGQNLFSYEQYF
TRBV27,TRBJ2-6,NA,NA,TGTGCCAGCAGTTTTGATACCGGGGCCAACGTCCTGACTTTC,CASSFDTGANVLTF
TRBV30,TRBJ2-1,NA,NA,TGTGCCTGGAGTGTATCGGCTTTGGAGCAGTTCTTC,CAWSVSALEQFF
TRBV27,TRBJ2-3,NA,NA,TGTGCCAGCAGTTTATCGGGCAGGACAGATACGCAGTATTTT,CASSLSGRTDTQYF
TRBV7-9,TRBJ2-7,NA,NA,TGTGCCAGCAGCCTACAAATCCGGATGCACGAGCAGTACTTC,CASSLQIRMHEQYF
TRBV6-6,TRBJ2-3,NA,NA,TGTGCCAGCACCCCGGGCACAGATACGCAGTATTTT,CASTPGTDTQYF
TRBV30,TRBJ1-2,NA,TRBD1,TGTGCCTGGAGTGTGATCAGGGGGCATGGCTACACCTTC,CAWSVIRGHGYTF
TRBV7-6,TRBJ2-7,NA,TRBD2,TGTGCCAGCAGCTCGGGACTAGCGGGAGCCTACGAGCAGTACTTC,CASSSGLAGAYEQYF
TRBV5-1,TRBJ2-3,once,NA,TGCGCCAGCAGCTTGGGTGTACGGAGCACAGATACGCAGTATTTT,CASSLGVRSTDTQYF
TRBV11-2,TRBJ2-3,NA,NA,TGTGCCAGCAGCTCAGGGGGCCTAGCGGGACTAGATACGCAGTATTTT,CASSSGGLAGLDTQYF
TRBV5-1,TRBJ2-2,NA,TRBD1,TGCGCCAGCAGCACCGACAGGGGGCAGGACGGGGAGCTGTTTTTT,CASSTDRGQDGELFF
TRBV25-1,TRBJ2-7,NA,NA,TGTGCCAGCAGTGCGAATACGGACCCCTACGAGCAGTACTTC,CASSANTDPYEQYF
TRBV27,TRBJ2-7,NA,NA,TGTGCCAGCACCTTCGCCGCGCGGACTGCCTCCTACGAGCAGTACTTC,CASTFAARTASYEQYF
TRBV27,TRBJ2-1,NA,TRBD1,TGTGCCAGCAGTTTAGGGCAGGGGGCGCCCAATGAGCAGTTCTTC,CASSLGQGAPNEQFF
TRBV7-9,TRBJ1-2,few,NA,TGTGCCAGCAGGACTTACGACAGTAACTATGGCTACACCTTC,CASRTYDSNYGYTF
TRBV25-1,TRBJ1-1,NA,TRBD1,TGTGCCAGCAGTGGGTGGGGTCTCGGGCAGGGGGGCACTGAAGCTTTCTTT,CASSGWGLGQGGTEAFF
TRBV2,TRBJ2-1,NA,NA,TGTGCCAGCAGCCCTTCCGGGGGGCCTAGTCACAATGAGCAGTTCTTC,CASSPSGGPSHNEQFF
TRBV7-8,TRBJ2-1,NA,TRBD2,TGTGCCAGCAGCCCACTAAGCGGGAGCTCCTACAATGAGCAGTTCTTC,CASSPLSGSSYNEQFF
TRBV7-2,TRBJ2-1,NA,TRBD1,TGTGCCAGCAGCTTAAGGGCAGGGGGGCAGTTCTTC,CASSLRAGGQFF
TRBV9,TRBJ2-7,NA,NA,TGTGCCAGCAGCGTATCGTCCCAAGGCAACGAGCAGTACTTC,CASSVSSQGNEQYF
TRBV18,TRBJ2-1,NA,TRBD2,TGTGCCAGCTCACCATCTAGCGGTTCCTACAATGAGCAGTTCTTC,CASSPSSGSYNEQFF
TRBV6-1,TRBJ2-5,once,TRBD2,TGTGCCAGCAGTGCGGGAGGGACCCAAGAGACCCAGTACTTC,CASSAGGTQETQYF
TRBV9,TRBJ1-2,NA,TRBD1,TGTGCCAGCAGCGTAACGACAGGGGGTCTTTACTATGGCTACACCTTC,CASSVTTGGLYYGYTF
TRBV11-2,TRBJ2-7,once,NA,TGTGCCAGCAGCTTAGCGTCGTACGGGGGGCCTACCTACGAGCAGTACTTC,CASSLASYGGPTYEQYF
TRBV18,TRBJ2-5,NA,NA,TGTGCCAGCTCACCACCGAGGGGTCCCCAAGAGACCCAGTACTTC,CASSPPRGPQETQYF
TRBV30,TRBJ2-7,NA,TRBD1,TGTGCCTGGAGCCGGACAGGGATAAACTACGAGCAGTACTTC,CAWSRTGINYEQYF
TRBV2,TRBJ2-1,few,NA,TGTGCCAGCAGTGGCCTTAGCTACAATGAGCAGTTCTTC,CASSGLSYNEQFF
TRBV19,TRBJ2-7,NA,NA,TGTGCCAGTAGTATAAACAGGACCCCCTACGAGCAGTACTTC,CASSINRTPYEQYF
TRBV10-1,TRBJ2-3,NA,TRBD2,TGCGCCAGCAGTGAGCTAGCGGGGCCCACAGATACGCAGTATTTT,CASSELAGPTDTQYF
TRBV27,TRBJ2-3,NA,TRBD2,TGTGCCAGCAGTTTATCAGTAGCGGGAGGTTGGGATACGCAGTATTTT,CASSLSVAGGWDTQYF
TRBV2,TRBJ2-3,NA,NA,TGTGCCAGCAGTGATTGGAATCTTAGCACAGATACGCAGTATTTT,CASSDWNLSTDTQYF
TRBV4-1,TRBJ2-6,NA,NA,TGCGCCAGCAGCCAGCGTTGGGAGACCCATATTTCTGGGGCCAACGTCCTGACTTTC,CASSQRWETHISGANVLTF
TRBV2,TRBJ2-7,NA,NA,TGTGCCAGCAGGGCACAGGGTATAAGCGAGCAGTACTTC,CASRAQGISEQYF
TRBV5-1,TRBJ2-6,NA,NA,TGCGCCAGCAGCTTGATAGGGGCTGCTGGGGCCAACGTCCTGACTTTC,CASSLIGAAGANVLTF
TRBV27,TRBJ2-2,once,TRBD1,TGTGCCAGCAGTCTCTACACAGGGGTCAACACCGGGGAGCTGTTTTTT,CASSLYTGVNTGELFF
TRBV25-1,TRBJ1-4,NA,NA,TGTGCCAGCAGCTCGCGTGTTAATGAAAAACTGTTTTTT,CASSSRVNEKLFF
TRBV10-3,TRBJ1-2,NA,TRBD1,TGTGCCATCAGTATGACAGGGGGCGCGAGCTATGGCTACACCTTC,CAISMTGGASYGYTF
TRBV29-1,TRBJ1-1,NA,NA,TGCAGCGTTGTCCGCACCATGAACACTGAAGCTTTCTTT,CSVVRTMNTEAFF
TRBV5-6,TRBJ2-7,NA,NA,TGTGCCAGCAGCTTGGGGTGGGCGCCGGCGGTCTTC,CASSLGWAPAVF
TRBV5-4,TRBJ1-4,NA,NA,TGTGCCAGCAGCTTTGGGCCAACTAATGAAAAACTGTTTTTT,CASSFGPTNEKLFF
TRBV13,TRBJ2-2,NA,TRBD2,TGTGCCAGCAGCTTAGGACTAGCGGGGGCCGGGGAGCTGTTTTTT,CASSLGLAGAGELFF
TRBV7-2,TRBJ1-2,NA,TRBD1,TGTGCCAGCAGCCCCCGACAGGGGGTATATGGCTACACCTTC,CASSPRQGVYGYTF
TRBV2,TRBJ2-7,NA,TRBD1,TGTGCCAGCAGTCCGGAACAGGGGTTATACGAGCAGTACTTC,CASSPEQGLYEQYF
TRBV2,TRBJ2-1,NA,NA,TGTGCCAGCAGTGAAAAGCGGATGTCCTACAATGAGCAGTTCTTC,CASSEKRMSYNEQFF
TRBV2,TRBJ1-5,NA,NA,TGTGCCAGCAGTGAATTCAGGAGGCTCAATCAGCCCCAGCATTTT,CASSEFRRLNQPQHF